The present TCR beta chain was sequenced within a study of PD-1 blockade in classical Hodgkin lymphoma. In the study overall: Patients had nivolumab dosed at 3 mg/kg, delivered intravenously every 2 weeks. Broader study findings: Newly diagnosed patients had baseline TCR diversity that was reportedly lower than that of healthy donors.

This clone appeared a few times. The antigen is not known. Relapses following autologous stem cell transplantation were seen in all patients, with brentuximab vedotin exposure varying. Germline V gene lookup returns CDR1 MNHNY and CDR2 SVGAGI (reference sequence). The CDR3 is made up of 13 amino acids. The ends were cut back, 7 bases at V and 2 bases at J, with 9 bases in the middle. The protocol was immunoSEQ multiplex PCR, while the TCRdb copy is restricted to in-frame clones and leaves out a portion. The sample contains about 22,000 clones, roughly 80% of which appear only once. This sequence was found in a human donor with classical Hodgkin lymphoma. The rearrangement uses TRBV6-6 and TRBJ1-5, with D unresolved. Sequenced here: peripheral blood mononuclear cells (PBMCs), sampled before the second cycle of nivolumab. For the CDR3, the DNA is TGTGCCAGCAAAGCAGGTGGCAATCAGCCCCAGCATTTT. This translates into CASKAGGNQPQHF.